This entry features one TCR beta chain sequence. Its antigen is still unknown. Assay used: immunoSEQ multiplex PCR; TCRdb lists only in-frame clones, some missing. The sample contains roughly 75,000 clones, over 75% of which appear only once. This sample is part of a study of OX40 agonist ivuxolimab in advanced cancers. Whole-study context: Dose-escalation subjects each had hepatocellular carcinoma, melanoma, renal cell or head and neck cancer.

Study-level points and caveats: Average numbers of expanded clones were greater in CD8+ T cells than in CD4+. There was clonal expansion of CD4+ and CD8+ blood T cells by week 6 at 0.1 to 3.0 mg/kg.

Germline V gene data show CDR1 as MNHEY and CDR2 as SVGAGI. The CDR3 loop spans 14 amino acids. This TCR derives from an adult with an advanced solid tumor such as melanoma, head and neck, liver or kidney cancer. The gene calls are TRBV6-5 and TRBJ1-1; TRBD1 might be the D (5 bases). The sequencing used CD4+ or CD8+ T cells sorted from blood, collected in a trial of the OX40 agonist ivuxolimab. CDR3 sequence (DNA): TGTGCTGCGCGACGGGCAGGGAGGAACACTGAAGCTTTCTTT. It yields the protein CAARRAGRNTEAFF.